The following is a T cell receptor (beta chain) sequence with its context. Antigen specificity is unknown. Each patient with chemo-refractory metastatic non-small-cell lung cancer was treated with focal radiation plus CTLA-4 blockade using ipilimumab. The CDR3 has 16 residues. V lost 2 bases to trimming and J lost 0 bases, with 12 bases between them. Germline V gives CDR1 SGHRS, CDR2 YFSETQ. Only in-frame clones appear in the TCRdb table, and some are missing; sequencing was by immunoSEQ multiplex PCR. The table records 40,000 to 45,000 clones, more than 70% of them present only once. This sample is part of a study of radiotherapy plus CTLA-4 blockade in lung cancer. Study-level results: Among reported predictors of response, early blood T cell clone dynamics with interferon-beta performed best.

The receptor comes from a human donor with non-small cell lung cancer whose response to radiotherapy plus ipilimumab could not be evaluated. The gene calls are TRBV5-1 and TRBJ2-1; D is unresolved. This material consisted of peripheral blood, taken from a patient treated with radiotherapy plus ipilimumab. CDR3 region: CASSLTATSSYNEQFF. The CDR3 nucleotides read TGCGCCAGCAGCTTAACAGCCACCAGCTCCTACAATGAGCAGTTCTTC.